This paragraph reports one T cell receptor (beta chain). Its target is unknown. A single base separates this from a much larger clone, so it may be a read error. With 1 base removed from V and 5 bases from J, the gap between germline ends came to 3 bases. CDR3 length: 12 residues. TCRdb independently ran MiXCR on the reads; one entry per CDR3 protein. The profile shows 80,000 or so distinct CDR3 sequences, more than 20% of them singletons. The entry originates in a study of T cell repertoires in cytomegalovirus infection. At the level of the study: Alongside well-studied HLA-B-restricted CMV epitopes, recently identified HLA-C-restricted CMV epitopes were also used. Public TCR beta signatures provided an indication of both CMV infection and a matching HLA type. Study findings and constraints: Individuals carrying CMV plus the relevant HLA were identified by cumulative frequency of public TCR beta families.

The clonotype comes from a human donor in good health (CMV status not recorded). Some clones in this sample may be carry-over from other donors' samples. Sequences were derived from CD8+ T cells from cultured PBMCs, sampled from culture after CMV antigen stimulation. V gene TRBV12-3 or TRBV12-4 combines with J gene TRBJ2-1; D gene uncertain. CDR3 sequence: CASSLVDNEQFF. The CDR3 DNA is TGTGCCAGCAGTTTAGTGGACAATGAGCAGTTCTTC.